The 12 T cell receptor beta chains listed next were all sequenced from one sample in a study of CXCR3-negative and CXCR3-positive naive CD8 T cells. UMI-labeled TRB cDNA libraries were prepared by 5' RACE. With the 5' RACE reads reprocessed, TCRdb shows one record per CDR3 protein and no DNA. This repertoire includes 70,000 to 100,000 distinct CDR3 sequences. The sequenced sample was naive CXCR3- CD8+ T cells from blood. As to subset: CD45RO-CCR7+CD27+CD95- naive CD8+ T cells lacking CXCR3 (TNR3-). These receptors were taken from a human donor in good health. Some clones in this sample may be carry-over from other donors' samples.

The V gene is TRBV6-5, the J gene TRBJ2-3; the D gene TCRdb calls, TRBD1, cannot be checked with no DNA. The CDR3 totals 14 residues. Germline V gives CDR1 MNHEY, CDR2 SVGAGI. The CDR3 protein is CASSPDLTGVTQYF.

The chain links TRBV18 to TRBJ2-2. The CDR3 is 15 amino acids. CDR1 and CDR2 (germline): KGHSH, LQKENI. The chain's CDR3 is CASSPPDPNTGELFF.

The genes are TRBV5-1 and TRBJ2-7; TCRdb picks TRBD2, but there is no DNA to check that call. This CDR3 comprises 15 residues. In germline, CDR1 is SGHRS, CDR2 YFSETQ. This CDR3 reads CASSPSALISYEQYF.

The gene calls are TRBV27 and TRBJ1-6. CDR3 size: 14 residues. The germline CDR1 and CDR2 sequences are MNHEY and SMNVEV (reference sequence). The CDR3 spells CASRSAVYNSPLHF.

V gene TRBV5-1 combines with J gene TRBJ1-1. This CDR3 has 14 amino acids. CDR1 SGHRS and CDR2 YFSETQ come from the germline V gene. The CDR3 reads CASSFLGFDTEAFF.

The chain carries TRBV19 and TRBJ1-2. Germline loops: CDR1 LNHDA, CDR2 SQIVND (reference sequence). There are 13 residues in the CDR3. The CDR3: CASSTPGPKCCTF.

The chain is built from TRBV12-3 or TRBV12-4 and TRBJ2-5; TCRdb outputs TRBD1, but without DNA this stays unchecked. The CDR3 has 14 residues. The CDR3: CASARTGSQETQYF.

This rearrangement joins TRBV7-9 to TRBJ2-1. The CDR3 is 16 amino acids. Germline assignment: CDR1 SEHNR and CDR2 FQNEAQ (reference sequence). This chain's CDR3 is CASSFPTTDSYNEQFF.

The J gene is TRBJ2-2, the V gene TRBV27. From germline, CDR1 is MNHEY and CDR2 SMNVEV (reference sequence). This CDR3 spans 14 amino acids. CDR3 protein: CASSFVLNTGELFF.

The chain employs TRBV7-9 and TRBJ1-3; TCRdb returns TRBD1, unconfirmable since there is no DNA. The length of the CDR3 is 16 residues. The germline gives CDR1 SEHNR, CDR2 FQNEAQ (reference sequence). CDR3 amino acids: CASRPAPSSSGNTIYF. The whole variable domain, filled in from reference TRBV7-9 and TRBJ1-3, reads DTGVSQNPRHKITKRGQNVTFRCDPISEHNRLYWYRQTLGQGPEFLTYFQNEAQLEKSRLLSDRFSAERPKGSFSTLEIQRTEQGDSAMYLCASRPAPSSSGNTIYFGEGSWLTVV.

The chain has TRBV9 and TRBJ2-1; the D call of TRBD1 rests on TCRdb alone, since no DNA is present to check it. The V gene's germline CDR1 is SGDLS and CDR2 YYNGEE. The CDR3 runs to 15 residues. The CDR3 loop is CASSPGGPRPNEQFF.

The chain combines TRBV19 with TRBJ2-3; the TCRdb D gene call, TRBD1, has no DNA to confirm it. The CDR3 has 14 amino acids. Germline V CDR1 and CDR2: LNHDA, SQIVND (reference sequence). The CDR3 loop is CASSRDSNTDTQYF. Supplemented by reference TRBV19 and TRBJ2-3, the full variable domain reads DGGITQSPKYLFRKEGQNVTLSCEQNLNHDAMYWYRQDPGQGLRLIYYSQIVNDFQKGDIAEGYSVSREKKESFPLTVTSAQKNPTAFYLCASSRDSNTDTQYFGPGTRLTVL.